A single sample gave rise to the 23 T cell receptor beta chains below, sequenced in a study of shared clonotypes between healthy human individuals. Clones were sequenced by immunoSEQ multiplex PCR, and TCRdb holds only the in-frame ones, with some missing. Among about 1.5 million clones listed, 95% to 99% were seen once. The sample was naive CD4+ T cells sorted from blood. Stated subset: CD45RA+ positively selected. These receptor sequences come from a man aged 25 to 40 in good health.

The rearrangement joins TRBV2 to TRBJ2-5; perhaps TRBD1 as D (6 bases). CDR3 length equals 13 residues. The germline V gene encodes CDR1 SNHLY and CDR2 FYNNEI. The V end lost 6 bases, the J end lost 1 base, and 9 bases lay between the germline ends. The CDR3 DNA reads TGTGCCAGCAGGGGACAACTCCAAGAGACCCAGTACTTC. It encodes CASRGQLQETQYF.

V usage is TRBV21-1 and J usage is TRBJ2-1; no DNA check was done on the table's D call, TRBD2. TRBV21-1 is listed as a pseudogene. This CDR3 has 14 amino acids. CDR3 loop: CASSGLAGYNEQFF. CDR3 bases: TGTGCCAGCAGCGGACTAGCGGGATACAATGAGCAGTTCTTC.

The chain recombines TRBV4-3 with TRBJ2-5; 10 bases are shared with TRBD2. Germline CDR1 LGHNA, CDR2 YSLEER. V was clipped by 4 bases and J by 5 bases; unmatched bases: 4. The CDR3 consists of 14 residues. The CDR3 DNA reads TGCGCCAGCAGCCCGGGACTAGCGAGGGAGACCCAGTACTTC. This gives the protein CASSPGLARETQYF.

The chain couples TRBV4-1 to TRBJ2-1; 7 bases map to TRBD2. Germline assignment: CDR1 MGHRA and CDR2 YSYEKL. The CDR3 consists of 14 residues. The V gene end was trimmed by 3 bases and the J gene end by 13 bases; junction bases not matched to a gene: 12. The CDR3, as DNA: TGCGCCAGCAGCCACTCAAGCCCCAGCGGGGACCAGTTCTTC. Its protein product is CASSHSSPSGDQFF.

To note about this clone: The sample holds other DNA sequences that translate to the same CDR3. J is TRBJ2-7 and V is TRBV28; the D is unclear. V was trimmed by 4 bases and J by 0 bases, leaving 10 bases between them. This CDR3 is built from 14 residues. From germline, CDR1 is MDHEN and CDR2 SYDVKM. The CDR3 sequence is CASSSPPSSYEQYF. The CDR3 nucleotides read TGTGCCAGCAGTTCTCCTCCTAGCTCCTACGAGCAGTACTTC.

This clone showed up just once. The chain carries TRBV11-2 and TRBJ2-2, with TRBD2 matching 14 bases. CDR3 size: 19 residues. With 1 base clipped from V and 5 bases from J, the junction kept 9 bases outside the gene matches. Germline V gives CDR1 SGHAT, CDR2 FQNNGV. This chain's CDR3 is CASSLVPRTSGRRTGELFF. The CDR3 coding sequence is TGTGCCAGCAGCTTAGTCCCCCGGACTAGCGGGAGGAGAACCGGGGAGCTGTTTTTT.

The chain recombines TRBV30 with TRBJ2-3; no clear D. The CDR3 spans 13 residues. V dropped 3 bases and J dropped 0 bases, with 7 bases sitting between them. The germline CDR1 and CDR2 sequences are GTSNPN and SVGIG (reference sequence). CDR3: CAWRYSSTDTQYF. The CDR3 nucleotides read TGTGCCTGGAGATATTCTAGCACAGATACGCAGTATTTT.

The CDR3 DNA follows: TGTGCCAGTAGTATAACTAATCATAATACGCAGTATTTT. This sequence encodes CASSITNHNTQYF. This chain links TRBV19 with TRBJ2-3; D not resolved. This CDR3 is built from 13 residues. CDR1 LNHDA and CDR2 SQIVND come from the germline V gene (reference sequence). The ends were cut back, 2 bases at V and 7 bases at J, with 10 bases in the middle.

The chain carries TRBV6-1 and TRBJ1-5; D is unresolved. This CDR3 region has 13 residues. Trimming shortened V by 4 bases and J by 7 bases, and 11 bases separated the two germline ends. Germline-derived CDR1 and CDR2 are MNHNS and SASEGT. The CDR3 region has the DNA TGTGCCAGCAGTGTGAGGGTTGGGCAGCCCCAGCATTTT. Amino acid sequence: CASSVRVGQPQHF.

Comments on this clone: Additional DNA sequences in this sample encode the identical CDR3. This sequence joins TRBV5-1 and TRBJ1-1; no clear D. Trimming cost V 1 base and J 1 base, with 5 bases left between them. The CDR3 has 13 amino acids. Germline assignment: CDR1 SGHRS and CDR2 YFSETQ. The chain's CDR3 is CASSLTGNTEAFF. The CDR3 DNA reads TGCGCCAGCAGCTTGACCGGGAACACTGAAGCTTTCTTT.

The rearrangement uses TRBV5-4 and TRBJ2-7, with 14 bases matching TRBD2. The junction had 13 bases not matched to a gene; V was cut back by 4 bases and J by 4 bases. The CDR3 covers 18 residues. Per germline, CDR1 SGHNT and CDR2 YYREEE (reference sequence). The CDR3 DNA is TGTGCCAGCAGCAAGCGGACTAGCGGGAGGCCCTTGACATACGAGCAGTACTTC. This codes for CASSKRTSGRPLTYEQYF.

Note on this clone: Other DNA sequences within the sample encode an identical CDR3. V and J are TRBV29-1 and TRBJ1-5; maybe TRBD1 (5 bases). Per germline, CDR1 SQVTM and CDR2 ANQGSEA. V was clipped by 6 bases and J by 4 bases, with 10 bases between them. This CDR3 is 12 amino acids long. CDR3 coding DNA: TGCAGCGTGGGGGAAGGGAATCAGCCCCAGCATTTT. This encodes CSVGEGNQPQHF.

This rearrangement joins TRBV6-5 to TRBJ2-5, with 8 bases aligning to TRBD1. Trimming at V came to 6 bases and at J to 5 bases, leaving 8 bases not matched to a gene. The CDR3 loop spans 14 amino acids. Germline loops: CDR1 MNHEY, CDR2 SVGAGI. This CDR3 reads CASRSDRVEETQYF. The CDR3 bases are TGTGCCAGCAGGTCGGACAGGGTAGAGGAGACCCAGTACTTC.

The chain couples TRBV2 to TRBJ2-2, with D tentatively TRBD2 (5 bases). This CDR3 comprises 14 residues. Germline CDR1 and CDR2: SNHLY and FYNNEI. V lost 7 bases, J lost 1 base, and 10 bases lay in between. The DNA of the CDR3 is TGTGCCAGCACACCGGACTGGAACACCGGGGAGCTGTTTTTT. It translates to CASTPDWNTGELFF.

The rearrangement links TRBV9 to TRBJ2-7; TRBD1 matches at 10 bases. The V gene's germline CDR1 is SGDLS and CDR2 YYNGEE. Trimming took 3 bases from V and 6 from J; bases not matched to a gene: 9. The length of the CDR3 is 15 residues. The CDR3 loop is CASSASDRGPSEQYF. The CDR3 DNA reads TGTGCCAGCAGCGCGTCCGACAGGGGGCCAAGCGAGCAGTACTTC.

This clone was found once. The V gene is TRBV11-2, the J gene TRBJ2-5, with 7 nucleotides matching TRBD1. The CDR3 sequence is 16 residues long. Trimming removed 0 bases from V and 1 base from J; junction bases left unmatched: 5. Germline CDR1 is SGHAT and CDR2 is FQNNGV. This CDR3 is CASSLDRGRIQETQYF. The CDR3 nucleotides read TGTGCCAGCAGCTTAGACAGGGGGAGAATCCAAGAGACCCAGTACTTC.

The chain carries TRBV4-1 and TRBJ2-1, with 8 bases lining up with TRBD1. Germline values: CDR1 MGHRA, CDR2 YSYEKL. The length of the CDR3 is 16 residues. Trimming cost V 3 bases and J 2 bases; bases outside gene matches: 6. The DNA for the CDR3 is TGCGCCAGCAGCCACGTGACAGGGGCCACCTACAATGAGCAGTTCTTC. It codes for CASSHVTGATYNEQFF.

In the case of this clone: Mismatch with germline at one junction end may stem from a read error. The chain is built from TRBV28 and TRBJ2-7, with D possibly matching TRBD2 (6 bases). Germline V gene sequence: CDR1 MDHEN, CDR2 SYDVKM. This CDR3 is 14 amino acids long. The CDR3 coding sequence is TGTGCCAGCAGTTCCCAGCCCCGGGACTCCTGGCTAGACTTC. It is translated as CASSSQPRDSWLDF.

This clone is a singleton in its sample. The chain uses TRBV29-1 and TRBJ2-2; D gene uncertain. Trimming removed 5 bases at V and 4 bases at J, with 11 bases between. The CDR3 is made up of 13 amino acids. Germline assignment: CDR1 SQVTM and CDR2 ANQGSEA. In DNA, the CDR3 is TGCAGCGTTCTTAGAATACTCACCGGGGAGCTGTTTTTT. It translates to CSVLRILTGELFF.

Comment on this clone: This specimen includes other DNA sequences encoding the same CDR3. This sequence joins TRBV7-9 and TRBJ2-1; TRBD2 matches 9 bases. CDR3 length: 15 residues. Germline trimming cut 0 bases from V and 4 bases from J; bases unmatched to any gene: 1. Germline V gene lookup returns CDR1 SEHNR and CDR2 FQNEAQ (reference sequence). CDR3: CASSLALAGYNEQFF. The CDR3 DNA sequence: TGTGCCAGCAGCTTAGCCCTAGCGGGGTACAATGAGCAGTTCTTC.

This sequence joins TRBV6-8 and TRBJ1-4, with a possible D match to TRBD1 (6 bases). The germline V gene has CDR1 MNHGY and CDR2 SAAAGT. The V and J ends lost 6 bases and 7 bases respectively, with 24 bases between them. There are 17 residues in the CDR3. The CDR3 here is CASSRSPGAGVGEKLFF. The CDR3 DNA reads TGTGCCAGCAGCCGTAGTCCGGGGGCAGGGGTCGGTGAAAAACTGTTTTTT.

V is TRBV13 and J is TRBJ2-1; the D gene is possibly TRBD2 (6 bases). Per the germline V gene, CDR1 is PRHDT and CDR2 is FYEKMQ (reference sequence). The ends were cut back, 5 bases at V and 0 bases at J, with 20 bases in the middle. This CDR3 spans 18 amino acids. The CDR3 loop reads CASSPGGVASNSYNEQFF. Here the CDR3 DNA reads TGTGCCAGCAGCCCAGGCGGGGTAGCCTCCAACTCCTACAATGAGCAGTTCTTC.

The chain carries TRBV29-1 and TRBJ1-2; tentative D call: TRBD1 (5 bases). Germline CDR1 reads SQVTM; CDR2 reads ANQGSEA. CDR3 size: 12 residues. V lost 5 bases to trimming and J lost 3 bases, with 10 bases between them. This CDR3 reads CSVYVRDYGYTF. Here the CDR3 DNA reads TGCAGCGTTTATGTCAGGGACTATGGCTACACCTTC.